The clone carrying this TCR beta chain was seen only a few times. This entry is derived from a study of beta chain features in type 1 diabetes. The isolated RNA, all of it, was reverse transcribed, so expressed TCRB transcripts were what got sequenced. The assay was immunoSEQ multiplex PCR, and TCRdb's table has in-frame clones only and misses some. The sample carries hundreds of thousands of clones, 15% to 19% recorded once. Germline CDR1 MNHNY, CDR2 SVGAGI (reference sequence). The CDR3 sequence is 12 residues long. Between the trimmed V and J ends, which lost 2 bases and 6 bases, there was a span of 7 bases.

The clonotype was recovered from a man between 18 and 29 years old in good health. The V call is TRBV6-6, the J call TRBJ1-1, with D possibly being TRBD1 (5 bases). The specimen sequenced was naive CD4+ T cells from blood. CDR3 nucleotides: TGTGCCAGCAGTTACCGGGGGTCTGAAGCTTTCTTT. Protein sequence: CASSYRGSEAFF.